This TCR beta chain comes out of a study of blood T cell repertoires in COVID-19. Study-level information: Italy, Spain and the United States were the sources of the convalescent and acute COVID-19 samples.

Method: immunoSEQ multiplex PCR; TCRdb's copy keeps in-frame clones and lacks some. The sample yields 96,000 or so clones, 80% to 90% seen once. V was clipped by 6 bases and J by 0 bases, with 18 bases between them. Germline CDR1 SEHNR, CDR2 FQNEAQ (reference sequence). CDR3 size: 18 residues. The source material was peripheral blood. The J gene is TRBJ2-6, the V gene TRBV7-9; tentative D call: TRBD1 (5 bases). This receptor was identified in an older man with COVID-19, enrolled during active disease. CDR3 in DNA: TGTGCCAGCAGAACTAAGGCAGGGCTGAGCTCTGGGGCCAACGTCCTGACTTTC. Residues: CASRTKAGLSSGANVLTF.